These 5 T cell receptor beta chains share one sample of origin, sequenced in a study of response to subunit inactivated influenza vaccine. TCRdb recomputed calls from the RT-PCR reads with MiXCR, one row per CDR3 protein. This sample has approximately 730,000 distinct CDR3 sequences, with around 13% found just once. The input for sequencing was PBMCs from blood, taken around 14 days before vaccination. The origin of the receptors is a man between 50 and 59 years old who received an inactivated influenza vaccine.

The V and J genes are TRBV10-2 and TRBJ2-3; D unresolved. The CDR3 extends over 16 amino acids. The V gene lost 3 bases and the J gene lost 4 bases, with 17 bases spanning the gap. Per the germline V gene, CDR1 is WSHSY and CDR2 is SAAADI. In nucleotides, the CDR3 is TGCGCCAGCAGTGACCCTACTTGGGGTGGGTCAGATACGCAGTATTTT. Protein sequence: CASSDPTWGGSDTQYF.

Notes on this clonotype: One base away lies a much larger clone, so this may be a sequencing read error. The chain recombines TRBV29-1 with TRBJ2-7; 7 bases align to TRBD1. The CDR3 extends over 10 amino acids. Germline V gene data show CDR1 as SQVTM and CDR2 as ANQGSEA. The CDR3 DNA sequence: TGCAGCGTTACCGATGGACAGGAACTCTTC. Residues: CSVTDGQELF.

This chain's CDR3 is CASSFTESVEQFF. In nucleotides, the CDR3 is TGTGCCAGCAGCTTCACCGAGTCGGTAGAGCAGTTCTTC. The gene calls are TRBV7-9 and TRBJ2-1, with D unclear. This CDR3 is built from 13 residues. CDR1 and CDR2 (germline): SEHNR, FQNEAQ (reference sequence). V gave up 3 bases and J gave up 10 bases, with 13 bases separating them.

The chain has TRBV15 and TRBJ2-4; TRBD2 agrees at 9 bases. After removal of 0 bases from V and 7 bases from J, the junction contained 13 bases not matched to a gene. The CDR3 runs to 18 residues. Germline V lookup: CDR1 LNHNV, CDR2 YYDKDF (reference sequence). CDR3 coding DNA: TGTGCCACCAGCAGAGATCGCTTGCGGGGGGGCAAAGGGAACATTCAGTACTTC. Amino acids: CATSRDRLRGGKGNIQYF.

This clonotype showed up just a few times. This chain links TRBV29-1 with TRBJ2-1; D possibly matches TRBD1 or TRBD2 (5 bases each). Trimming removed 4 bases at V and 2 bases at J, with 12 bases between. This CDR3 contains 14 residues. Germline assignment: CDR1 SQVTM and CDR2 ANQGSEA. CDR3 DNA sequence: TGCAGCGTTGTGCCAAGAGGGGCCTACAATGAGCAGTTCTTC. Amino acid sequence: CSVVPRGAYNEQFF.